The 18 T cell receptor beta chains listed next were all sequenced from one sample in a study of T cell clones after liver transplantation. Clones were sequenced by immunoSEQ multiplex PCR, and TCRdb holds only the in-frame ones, with some missing. The sample carries tens of thousands of clones, under 85% recorded once. The sample here was CD4+ T cells from blood, taken at the 22-month timepoint. These receptors were taken from a human patient who received a liver transplant. The T cells may partly be graft donor cells.

This clone was counted only a few times. V and J are TRBV6-6 and TRBJ2-3, with unresolved D. Germline CDR1 is MNHNY and CDR2 is SVGAGI (reference sequence). V lost 2 bases and J lost 6, with 9 bases in between. This CDR3 region has 13 residues. CDR3 coding DNA: TGTGCCAGCAGTTACGGCGTGGGGGATACGCAGTATTTT. This gives the protein CASSYGVGDTQYF.

The chain is built from TRBV6-5 and TRBJ1-1; D is possibly TRBD1 (5 bases). CDR3 length: 14 amino acids. Germline values: CDR1 MNHEY, CDR2 SVGAGI. Trimming took off 8 bases at V and 3 bases at J, with 16 bases between the two ends. The CDR3 coding sequence is TGTGCCAGCGCCAAGGGGTTTCGAGACACTGAAGCTTTCTTT. This sequence encodes CASAKGFRDTEAFF.

This clone showed up many times. The genes are TRBV5-1 and TRBJ2-3; the match to TRBD2 covers 8 bases. Germline-derived CDR1 and CDR2 are SGHRS and YFSETQ. The CDR3 consists of 15 residues. The ends lost 3 bases at V and 2 bases at J; junction bases unmatched: 5. CDR3: CASSYLSGVTDTQYF. CDR3 in DNA: TGCGCCAGCAGCTACCTTAGCGGGGTCACAGATACGCAGTATTTT.

The V gene is TRBV7-7, the J gene TRBJ2-2, with 7 bases lining up with TRBD1. Germline CDR1 and CDR2: SSHAT and FNYEAQ (reference sequence). This CDR3 is built from 15 residues. Trimming at V came to 5 bases and at J to 5 bases, leaving 8 bases not matched to a gene. The CDR3 loop is CASSPGTANTGELFF. CDR3 DNA sequence: TGTGCCAGCAGCCCCGGGACAGCAAATACCGGGGAGCTGTTTTTT.

The chain joins TRBV13 to TRBJ1-2; the match to TRBD1 covers 7 bases. Germline CDR1 PRHDT, CDR2 FYEKMQ (reference sequence). The J segment lost 5 bases and the V segment lost 5 bases, leaving 8 bases of the junction unmatched. This CDR3 region has 14 residues. The CDR3 bases are TGTGCCAGCAGCGTTTACAGGGGAGAATATGGCTACACCTTC. Protein: CASSVYRGEYGYTF.

This CDR3 reads CASSLERGQPQHF. CDR3 nucleotides: TGTGCCAGCAGCTTAGAACGGGGTCAGCCCCAGCATTTT. The V gene is TRBV11-1, the J gene TRBJ1-5; the D is unclear. The CDR3 covers 13 residues. The germline V gene has CDR1 SGHAT and CDR2 FQDESV (reference sequence). V was cut by 1 base and J by 6 bases, with 7 bases left in between.

This chain uses TRBV28 with TRBJ2-3; TRBD1 aligns across 7 bases. This CDR3 contains 16 residues. CDR1 is MDHEN, CDR2 SYDVKM, per germline. J gave up 1 base and V 2 bases, and 6 bases lay outside the gene matches. Written as DNA, the CDR3 is TGTGCCAGCAGTTTACCACAGGGGAGCGGCACAGATACGCAGTATTTT. It is translated as CASSLPQGSGTDTQYF.

At least ten counts were recorded for this clone. In the same sample, other DNA sequences code for this CDR3. The V call is TRBV4-1, the J call TRBJ1-2; 9 positions match TRBD1. J gave up 4 bases and V 1 base, and 7 bases lay outside the gene matches. The CDR3 covers 16 residues. Per germline, CDR1 MGHRA and CDR2 YSYEKL. The CDR3 DNA sequence: TGCGCCAGCAGCCAAGCTACCACAGGGGGCTCCTATGGCTACACCTTC. Its protein product is CASSQATTGGSYGYTF.

This chain joins TRBV27 and TRBJ2-5, with TRBD1 matching 10 bases. Germline lookup yields CDR1 MNHEY and CDR2 SMNVEV (reference sequence). This CDR3 comprises 16 residues. V gave up 6 bases and J gave up 1 base; unmatched junction bases: 8. DNA of the CDR3: TGTGCCAGCAGCCGACAGGGGGCGGGTCTCCAAGAGACCCAGTACTTC. Its translation: CASSRQGAGLQETQYF.

This clone was detected a few times. This chain links TRBV9 with TRBJ2-5, with D possibly matching TRBD2 (6 bases). CDR1 and CDR2 (germline): SGDLS, YYNGEE. Trimming shortened V by 4 bases and J by 4 bases, and 14 bases separated the two germline ends. CDR3 length: 14 residues. The DNA of the CDR3 is TGTGCCAGCAGCCCCTTCGGGGGAGGAGAGACCCAGTACTTC. As protein: CASSPFGGGETQYF.

This clone was recorded a few times. The J gene is TRBJ2-5, the V gene TRBV6-5; TRBD1 or TRBD2 may be the D gene (5 bases each). Trimming cost V 6 bases and J 5 bases, with 19 bases left between them. The CDR3 totals 15 residues. In germline, CDR1 is MNHEY, CDR2 SVGAGI. The CDR3 DNA is TGTGCCAGCAGCCCCCCCCGAGGGGCGCGGGAGACCCAGTACTTC. This encodes CASSPPRGARETQYF.

The V call is TRBV7-8, the J call TRBJ2-7; D is ambiguous. The CDR3 extends over 15 amino acids. Germline CDR1 reads SGHVS; CDR2 reads FQNEAQ. Trimming shortened V by 1 base and J by 0 bases, and 10 bases separated the two germline ends. CDR3 DNA: TGTGCCAGCAGCTTAGTGCCAGTAAGCTCCTACGAGCAGTACTTC. This encodes CASSLVPVSSYEQYF.

This clone has just a few counts. The chain has TRBV19 and TRBJ1-5; D is unresolved. V gave up 0 bases and J gave up 7 bases, with 10 bases separating them. The CDR3 is 14 amino acids. From germline, CDR1 is LNHDA and CDR2 SQIVND (reference sequence). CDR3 DNA sequence: TGTGCCAGTAGTATAGATTTGACACTACAGCCCCAGCATTTT. This translates into CASSIDLTLQPQHF.

CDR3: CAWSPTSGGYNEQFF. The CDR3, as DNA: TGTGCCTGGAGTCCGACTAGCGGGGGCTACAATGAGCAGTTCTTC. The chain couples TRBV30 to TRBJ2-1, with 12 bases aligning to TRBD2. V shed 2 bases, J shed 3 bases, and the junction held 2 bases outside the gene matches. Germline V gene sequence: CDR1 GTSNPN, CDR2 SVGIG (reference sequence). There are 15 residues in the CDR3.

This chain connects TRBV19 to TRBJ2-5; tentative D call: TRBD2 (6 bases). Per the germline V gene, CDR1 is LNHDA and CDR2 is SQIVND (reference sequence). Trimming left V 2 bases short and J 2 bases short, with 18 bases between. This CDR3 has 17 residues. The CDR3 is CASSIKEASRGQETQYF. The CDR3 DNA sequence: TGTGCCAGTAGTATAAAGGAGGCTAGCCGGGGGCAAGAGACCCAGTACTTC.

The J gene is TRBJ2-1, the V gene TRBV4-2, with 9 nucleotides matching TRBD1. Germline CDR1 reads LGHNA; CDR2 reads YNFKEQ. The CDR3 spans 16 residues. V shed 0 bases and J 2 bases; nucleotides not matched to a gene: 2. This chain's CDR3 is CASSQDWDRAYNEQFF. CDR3 in DNA: TGTGCCAGCAGCCAAGATTGGGACAGGGCCTACAATGAGCAGTTCTTC.

The V call is TRBV7-9, the J call TRBJ2-7, with D unclear. The V gene's germline CDR1 is SEHNR and CDR2 FQNEAQ (reference sequence). The CDR3 runs 14 residues. Trimming removed 5 bases at V and 5 bases at J, with 16 bases between. CDR3 region: CASSPERWANEQYF. The CDR3 DNA is TGTGCCAGCAGCCCGGAAAGGTGGGCAAACGAGCAGTACTTC. Full variable domain (remainder filled in from reference TRBV7-9 and TRBJ2-7): DTGVSQNPRHKITKRGQNVTFRCDPISEHNRLYWYRQTLGQGPEFLTYFQNEAQLEKSRLLSDRFSAERPKGSFSTLEIQRTEQGDSAMYLCASSPERWANEQYFGPGTRLTVT.

The chain carries TRBV5-6 and TRBJ1-2; D remains unclear. V lost 3 bases and J 0 bases, leaving 15 bases between the germline ends. Germline V gene data show CDR1 as SGHDT and CDR2 as YYEEEE. The CDR3 is made up of 16 amino acids. The DNA for the CDR3 is TGTGCCAGCAGCTCCCTCCCGGTGGGCCCTAACTATGGCTACACCTTC. This codes for CASSSLPVGPNYGYTF.